The source of this TCR beta chain is a study of cytomegalovirus exposure and HLA in healthy donors. The CDR3 loop spans 15 amino acids. V was cut by 5 bases and J by 11 bases, with 19 bases left in between. Germline CDR1 is SEHNR and CDR2 is FQNEAQ (reference sequence). This clone has a single count. No antigen is known for it. Study-level points and caveats: Several V segments, TRBV6-2 and TRBV6-3 among them, could not be told apart and were dropped. Most of the TCR beta V segments (in an earlier analysis) were productive either about 90% or about 30% of the time.

The PCR had 60 Vbeta and 13 Jbeta primers. Sequenced by immunoSEQ multiplex PCR; TCRdb stores in-frame clones only, minus some. The table has roughly 130,000 clones, about 80% seen once. The chain couples TRBV7-9 to TRBJ1-6, with D perhaps matching TRBD1 (6 bases). This receptor was identified in a middle-aged woman in good health and CMV-seronegative. Specimen: PBMCs. The CDR3 DNA follows: TGTGCCAGCAGCCTAAAGAATACAGGGTCGCCACCCCTCCACTTT. Its protein product is CASSLKNTGSPPLHF.